This TCR beta chain is drawn from a study of early T cells in non-severe SARS-CoV-2 infection. Background on the study: With bulk RNA from unsorted whole blood as input, sequencing yielded unpaired chains.

This clonotype was observed a handful of times. There are 10 residues in the CDR3. Individually, cDNA molecules had unique molecular identifiers attached to them. MiXCR was run by TCRdb on the 5' RACE reads, yielding one entry per CDR3 protein. This sample has 20,000 to 25,000 distinct CDR3 sequences, with around 4% found just once. Input material: whole blood. This clonotype originated in an adult who was a healthcare worker with PCR-confirmed SARS-CoV-2 infection or an uninfected control (not recorded which). The chain joins TRBV21-1 to TRBJ2-5; the D call TRBD1 from the table was never checked on the DNA. TRBV21-1 is flagged as a pseudogene. Here the CDR3 DNA reads TGTGCCAGGACCGGGACCGAACCCTACTTC. Residues: CARTGTEPYF.